This TCR beta chain was found in a study of blood T cell repertoires in COVID-19. Using immunoSEQ multiplex PCR, the repertoire was profiled, and TCRdb retains in-frame clones only, with some absent. Found here are around 190,000 clones, 80% to 90% of them singletons; the top ten hold 1.5% to 2%. The receptor was isolated from a man aged 18 to 30 who had recovered from COVID-19. The sequenced sample was peripheral blood.

The CDR3 coding sequence is TGTGCCAGCAGTTTATCCGGCGGGAGCCCCAAAAACATTCAGTACTTC. This sequence encodes CASSLSGGSPKNIQYF. V is TRBV27 and J is TRBJ2-4; 7 positions agree with TRBD2. Germline V gene sequence: CDR1 MNHEY, CDR2 SMNVEV (reference sequence). The J segment lost 2 bases and the V segment lost 0 bases, leaving 4 bases of the junction unmatched. CDR3 length: 16 amino acids.